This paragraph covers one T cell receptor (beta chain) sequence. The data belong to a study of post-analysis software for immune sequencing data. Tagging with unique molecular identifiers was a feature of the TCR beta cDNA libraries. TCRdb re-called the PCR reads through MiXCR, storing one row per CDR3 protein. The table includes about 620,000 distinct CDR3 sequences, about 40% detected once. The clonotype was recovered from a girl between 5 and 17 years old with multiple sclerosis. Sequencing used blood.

CDR3: CASSYTAVEGSNEQFF. The CDR3 nucleotides read TGTGCCAGCAGTTACACGGCGGTCGAGGGGAGTAATGAGCAGTTCTTC. V and J are TRBV6-2 or TRBV6-3 and TRBJ2-1; D is possibly TRBD1 or TRBD2 (5 bases each). This CDR3 contains 16 residues. V lost 2 bases and J 7 bases, leaving 18 bases between the germline ends. The germline V gene has CDR1 MNHEY and CDR2 SVGEGT.